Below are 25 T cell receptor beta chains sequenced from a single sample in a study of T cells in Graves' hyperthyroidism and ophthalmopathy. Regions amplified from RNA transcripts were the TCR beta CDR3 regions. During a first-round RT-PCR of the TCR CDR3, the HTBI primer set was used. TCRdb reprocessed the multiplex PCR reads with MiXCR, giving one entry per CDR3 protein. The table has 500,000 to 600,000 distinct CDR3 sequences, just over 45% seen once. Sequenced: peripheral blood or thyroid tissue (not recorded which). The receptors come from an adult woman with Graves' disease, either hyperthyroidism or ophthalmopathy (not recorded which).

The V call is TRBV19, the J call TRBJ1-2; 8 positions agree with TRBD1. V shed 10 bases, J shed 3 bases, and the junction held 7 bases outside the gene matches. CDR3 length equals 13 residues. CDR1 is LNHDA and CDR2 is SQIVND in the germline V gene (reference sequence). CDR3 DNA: TGTGCCACGGAGACAGGGGATGACTATGGCTACACCTTC. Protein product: CATETGDDYGYTF.

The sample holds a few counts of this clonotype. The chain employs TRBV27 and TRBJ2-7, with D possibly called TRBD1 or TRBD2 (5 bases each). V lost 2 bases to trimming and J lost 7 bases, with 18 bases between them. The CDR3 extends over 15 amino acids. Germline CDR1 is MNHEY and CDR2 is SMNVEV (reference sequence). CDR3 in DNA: TGTGCCAGCAGTTTAAGTAGGGGCTCAACTAGAGAGCAGTACTTC. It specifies CASSLSRGSTREQYF.

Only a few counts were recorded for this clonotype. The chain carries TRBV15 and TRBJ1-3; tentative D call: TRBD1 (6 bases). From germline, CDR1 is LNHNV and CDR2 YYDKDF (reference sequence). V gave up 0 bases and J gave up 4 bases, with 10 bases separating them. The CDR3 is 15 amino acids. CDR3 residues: CATSRDPGHGNTIYF. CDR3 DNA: TGTGCCACCAGCAGAGACCCGGGACACGGAAACACCATATATTTT.

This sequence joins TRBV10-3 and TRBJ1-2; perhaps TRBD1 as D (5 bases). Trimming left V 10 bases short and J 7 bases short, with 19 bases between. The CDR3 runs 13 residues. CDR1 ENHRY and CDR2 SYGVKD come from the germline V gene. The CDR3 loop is CATPQDGRAGYTF. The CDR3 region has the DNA TGTGCCACCCCACAGGATGGAAGGGCTGGCTACACCTTC.

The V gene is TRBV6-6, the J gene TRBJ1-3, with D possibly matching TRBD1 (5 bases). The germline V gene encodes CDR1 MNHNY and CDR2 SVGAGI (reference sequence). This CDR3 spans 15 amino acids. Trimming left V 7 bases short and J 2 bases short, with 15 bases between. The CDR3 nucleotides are TGTGCCAGCACCAAAACGACAGCCGCTGGAAACACCATATATTTT. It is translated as CASTKTTAAGNTIYF.

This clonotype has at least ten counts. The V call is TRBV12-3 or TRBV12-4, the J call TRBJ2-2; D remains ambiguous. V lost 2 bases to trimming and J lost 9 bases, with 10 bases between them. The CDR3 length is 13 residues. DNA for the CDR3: TGTGCCAGCAGTTTACAAGCCCCCTGGGAGCTGTTTTTT. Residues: CASSLQAPWELFF.

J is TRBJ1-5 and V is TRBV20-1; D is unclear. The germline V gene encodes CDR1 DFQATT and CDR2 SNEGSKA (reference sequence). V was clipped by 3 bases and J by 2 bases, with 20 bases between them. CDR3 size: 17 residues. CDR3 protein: CSARAYPDIYGNQPQHF. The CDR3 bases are TGCAGTGCTAGGGCCTATCCAGACATCTATGGCAATCAGCCCCAGCATTTT.

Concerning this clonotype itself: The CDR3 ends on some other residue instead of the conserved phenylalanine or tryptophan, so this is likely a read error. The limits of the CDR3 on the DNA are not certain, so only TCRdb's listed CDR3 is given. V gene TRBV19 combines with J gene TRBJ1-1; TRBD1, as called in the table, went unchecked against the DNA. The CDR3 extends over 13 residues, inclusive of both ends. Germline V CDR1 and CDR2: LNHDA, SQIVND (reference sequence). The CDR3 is CASSTDRGPLANY.

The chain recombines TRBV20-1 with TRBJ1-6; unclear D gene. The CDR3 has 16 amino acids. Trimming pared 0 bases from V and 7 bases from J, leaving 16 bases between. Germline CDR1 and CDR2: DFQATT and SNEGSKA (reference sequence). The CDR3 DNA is TGCAGTGCTAGAGATTACGTCTGGGTTTCAAATTCACCCCTCCACTTT. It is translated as CSARDYVWVSNSPLHF.

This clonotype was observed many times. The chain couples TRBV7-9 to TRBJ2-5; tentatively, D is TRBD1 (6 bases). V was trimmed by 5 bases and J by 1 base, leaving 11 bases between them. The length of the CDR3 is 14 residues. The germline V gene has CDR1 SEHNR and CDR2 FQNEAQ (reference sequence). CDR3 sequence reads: CASSHPQGQETQYF. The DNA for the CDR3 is TGTGCCAGCAGCCATCCACAGGGCCAAGAGACCCAGTACTTC.

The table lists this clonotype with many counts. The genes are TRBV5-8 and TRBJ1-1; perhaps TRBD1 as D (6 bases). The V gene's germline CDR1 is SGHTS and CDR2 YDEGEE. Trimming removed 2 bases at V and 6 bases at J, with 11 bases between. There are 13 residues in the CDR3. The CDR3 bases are TGTGCCAGCAGCTTTACAGGGCTTGCTGAAGCTTTCTTT. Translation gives CASSFTGLAEAFF.

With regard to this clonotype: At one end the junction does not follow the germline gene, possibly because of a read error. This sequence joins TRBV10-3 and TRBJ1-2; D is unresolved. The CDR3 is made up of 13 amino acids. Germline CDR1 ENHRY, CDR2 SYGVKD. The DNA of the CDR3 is TGTGCCAGCAGTCCCGGGAAACTCTATGGCTACACCTTC. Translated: CASSPGKLYGYTF.

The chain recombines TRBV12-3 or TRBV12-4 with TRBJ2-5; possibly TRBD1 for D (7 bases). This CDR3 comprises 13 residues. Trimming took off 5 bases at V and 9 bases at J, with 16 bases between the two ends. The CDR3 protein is CASSERGRRAQYF. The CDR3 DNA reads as TGTGCCAGCAGTGAAAGGGGGCGGAGGGCCCAGTACTTC.

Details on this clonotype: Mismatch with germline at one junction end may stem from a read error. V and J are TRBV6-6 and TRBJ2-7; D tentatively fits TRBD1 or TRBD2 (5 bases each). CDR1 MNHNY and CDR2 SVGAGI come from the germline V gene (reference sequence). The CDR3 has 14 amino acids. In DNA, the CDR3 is TGTGCCATCAGTAACCGGGACGGCTCCTACGAGCAGTACTTC. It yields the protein CAISNRDGSYEQYF.

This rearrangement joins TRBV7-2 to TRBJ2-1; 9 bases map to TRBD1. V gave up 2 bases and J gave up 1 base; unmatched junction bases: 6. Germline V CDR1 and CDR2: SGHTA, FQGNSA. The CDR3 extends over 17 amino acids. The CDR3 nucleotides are TGTGCCAGCAGCTTAACTAGTGGACAGGGGTCCTACAATGAGCAGTTCTTC. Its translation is CASSLTSGQGSYNEQFF.

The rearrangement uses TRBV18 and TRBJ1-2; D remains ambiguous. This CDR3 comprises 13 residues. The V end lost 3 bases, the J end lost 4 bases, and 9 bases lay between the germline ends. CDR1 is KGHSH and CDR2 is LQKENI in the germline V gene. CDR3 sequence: CASSPTTGYGYTF. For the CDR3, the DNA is TGTGCCAGCTCACCCACAACTGGCTATGGCTACACCTTC.

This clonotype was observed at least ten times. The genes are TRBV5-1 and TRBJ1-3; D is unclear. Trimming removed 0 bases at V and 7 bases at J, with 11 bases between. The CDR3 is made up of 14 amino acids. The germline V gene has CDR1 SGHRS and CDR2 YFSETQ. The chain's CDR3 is CASSLGAAMNTIYF. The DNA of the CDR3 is TGCGCCAGCAGCTTGGGTGCAGCCATGAACACCATATATTTT.

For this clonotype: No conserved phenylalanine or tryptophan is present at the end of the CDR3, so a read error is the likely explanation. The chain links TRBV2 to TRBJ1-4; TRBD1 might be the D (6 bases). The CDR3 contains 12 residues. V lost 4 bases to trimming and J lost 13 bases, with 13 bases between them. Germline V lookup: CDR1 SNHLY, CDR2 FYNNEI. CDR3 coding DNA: TGTGCCAGCAGTGGAAGGACAGCTGTACTGTTTTCT. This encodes CASSGRTAVLFS.

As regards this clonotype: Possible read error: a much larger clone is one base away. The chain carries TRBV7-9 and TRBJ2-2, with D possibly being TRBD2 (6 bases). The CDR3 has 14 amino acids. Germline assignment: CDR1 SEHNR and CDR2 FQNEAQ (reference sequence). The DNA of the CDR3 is TGTGCCAGCAGCTTAGAAGCGGCCACCGGGGGGCTGTTTTTT. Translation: CASSLEAATGGLFF.

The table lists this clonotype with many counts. Here the CDR3 reads CATRAHRDTGELFF. DNA of the CDR3: TGTGCCACCAGGGCCCACAGAGACACCGGGGAGCTGTTTTTT. The chain uses TRBV24-1 and TRBJ2-2; D unresolved. Trimming removed 7 bases from V and 3 bases from J, with 11 bases in between. CDR1 is KGHDR and CDR2 is SFDVKD in the germline V gene. There are 14 residues in the CDR3.

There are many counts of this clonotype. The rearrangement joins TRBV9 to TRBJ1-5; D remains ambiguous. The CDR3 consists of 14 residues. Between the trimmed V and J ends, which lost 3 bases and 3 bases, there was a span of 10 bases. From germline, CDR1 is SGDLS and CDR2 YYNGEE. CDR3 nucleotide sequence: TGTGCCAGCAGCGCTCCGTCAGTCAATCAGCCCCAGCATTTT. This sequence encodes CASSAPSVNQPQHF.

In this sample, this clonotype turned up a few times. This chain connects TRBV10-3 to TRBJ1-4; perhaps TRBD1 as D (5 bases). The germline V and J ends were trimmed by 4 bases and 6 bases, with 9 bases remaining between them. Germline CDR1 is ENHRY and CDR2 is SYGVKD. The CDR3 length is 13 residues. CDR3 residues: CAISAREYEKLFF. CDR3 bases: TGTGCCATCAGTGCCAGGGAATATGAAAAACTGTTTTTT.

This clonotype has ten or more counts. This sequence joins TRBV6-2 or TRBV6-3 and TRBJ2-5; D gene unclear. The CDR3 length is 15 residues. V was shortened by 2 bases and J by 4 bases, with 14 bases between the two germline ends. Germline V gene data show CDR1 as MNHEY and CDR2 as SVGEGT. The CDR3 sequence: CASSYNERNGETQYF. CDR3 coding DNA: TGTGCCAGCAGTTACAATGAACGGAACGGAGAGACCCAGTACTTC.

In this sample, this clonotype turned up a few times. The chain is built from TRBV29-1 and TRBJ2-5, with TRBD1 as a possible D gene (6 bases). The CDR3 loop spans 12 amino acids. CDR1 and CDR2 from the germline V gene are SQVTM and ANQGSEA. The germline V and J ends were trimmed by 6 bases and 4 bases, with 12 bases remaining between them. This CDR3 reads CSVYQGGETQYF. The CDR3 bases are TGCAGCGTCTATCAAGGGGGAGAGACCCAGTACTTC.

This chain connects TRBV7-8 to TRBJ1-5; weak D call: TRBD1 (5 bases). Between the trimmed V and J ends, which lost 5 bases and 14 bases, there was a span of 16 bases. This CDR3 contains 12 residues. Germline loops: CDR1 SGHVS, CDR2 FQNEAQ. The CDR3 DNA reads TGTGCCAGCAGCCAAGACAGCCCGATCGAGCATTTT. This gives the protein CASSQDSPIEHF.